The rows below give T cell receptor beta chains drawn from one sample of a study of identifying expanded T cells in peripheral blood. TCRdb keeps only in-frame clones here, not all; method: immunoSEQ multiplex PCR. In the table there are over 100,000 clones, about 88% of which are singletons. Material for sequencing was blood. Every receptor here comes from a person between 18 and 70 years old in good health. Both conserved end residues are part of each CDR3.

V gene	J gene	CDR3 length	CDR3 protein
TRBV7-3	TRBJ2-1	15	CASSSGGLVNNEQFF
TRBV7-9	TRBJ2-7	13	CASSEKGPGEQYF
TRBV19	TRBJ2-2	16	CASSIVPGANTGELFF
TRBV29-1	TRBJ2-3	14	CSVEDPPGGDTQYF
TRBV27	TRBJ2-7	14	CASSLTSEDYEQYF
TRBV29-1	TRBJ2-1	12	CSVDGTVNEQFF
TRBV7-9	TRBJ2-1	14	CASSLAGAYNEQFF
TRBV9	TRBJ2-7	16	CASSVGASGKTYEQYF
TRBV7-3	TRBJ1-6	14	CASSVFGSDSPLHF
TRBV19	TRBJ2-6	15	CASSTQGGGANVLTF
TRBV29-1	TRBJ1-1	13	CSVDGGMGSEAFF
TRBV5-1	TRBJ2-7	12	CASRLGAYEQYF
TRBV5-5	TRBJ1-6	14	CASSLELTQGPLHF
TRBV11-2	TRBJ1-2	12	CASSLVLGGYTF
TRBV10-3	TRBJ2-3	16	CAISESSPSGRNTQYF
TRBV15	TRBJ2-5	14	CATSSQGGRETQYF
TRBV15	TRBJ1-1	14	CATSNGQWNTEAFF
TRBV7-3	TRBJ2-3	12	CASSFSGDTQYF
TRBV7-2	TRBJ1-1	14	CASSLVVERVEAFF
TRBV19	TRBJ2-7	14	CAITRGSGLHEQYF
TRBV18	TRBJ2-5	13	CASSPPTQETQYF
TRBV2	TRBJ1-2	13	CASRQQVSYGYTF